This T cell receptor (beta chain) was sequenced during a study of follicular helper T cells after annual influenza vaccination. This CDR3 has 15 amino acids. V gave up 1 base and J gave up 3 bases, with 13 bases separating them. Germline V lookup: CDR1 SNHLY, CDR2 FYNNEI. Time point given: 2014-2015 season, 7 days after vaccination. Sorted blood CD4 subsets were sequenced before and after adults received seasonal inactivated influenza vaccine. Using immunoSEQ multiplex PCR, the repertoire was profiled, and TCRdb retains in-frame clones only, with some absent. In the table there are roughly 15,000 clones, about 88% of which are singletons.

V is TRBV2 and J is TRBJ2-7; a weak D match, TRBD1 (6 bases). The source was CXCR5+ CD38- circulating T follicular helper cells from blood, collected 7 days after influenza vaccination. The subset: circulating Tfh, non-naive CD4+CXCR5+PD-1+ (ICOS+CD38+ or ICOS-CD38-). The receptor comes from an adult who received the influenza vaccine. This chain's CDR3 is CASSEGETGIYEQYF. The CDR3 region has the DNA TGTGCCAGCAGTGAAGGTGAGACAGGAATCTACGAGCAGTACTTC.